The 31 T cell receptor beta chains below all came from one sample that was sequenced in a study of T cell responses to AZD1222 COVID-19 vaccine. Sequencing was performed with immunoSEQ multiplex PCR; in TCRdb, only in-frame clones are kept and a portion is missing. Among about 160,000 clones, approximately 88% were seen once, and the ten largest hold approximately 4.5%. Sample: peripheral blood, taken 28 days after the second AZD1222 dose. The receptors stem from an adult who received the AZD1222 COVID-19 vaccine.

The gene calls are TRBV7-9 and TRBJ1-5, with 7 bases aligning to TRBD1. Germline V gene lookup returns CDR1 SEHNR and CDR2 FQNEAQ (reference sequence). The CDR3 has 15 amino acids. Trimming at V came to 1 base and at J to 7 bases, leaving 7 bases not matched to a gene. The CDR3 bases are TGTGCCAGCAGCTTAGTTAGGCCAGGGGGACAGCCCCAGCATTTT. It yields the protein CASSLVRPGGQPQHF.

The chain has TRBV4-3 and TRBJ1-6; D not resolved. Germline CDR1 reads LGHNA; CDR2 reads YSLEER. The V gene lost 3 bases and the J gene lost 0 bases, with 27 bases spanning the gap. This CDR3 is 22 amino acids long. The CDR3 sequence is CASSQDAIRAGGKSSYNSPLHF. In DNA, the CDR3 is TGCGCCAGCAGCCAGGACGCGATTAGGGCAGGAGGAAAGAGCTCCTATAATTCACCCCTCCACTTT.

The chain combines TRBV3-1 (or the pseudogene TRBV3-2) with TRBJ1-1; no clear D. The CDR3 runs 13 residues. The germline V gene encodes CDR1 LGHDT and CDR2 YNNKEL (reference sequence). Trimming removed 4 bases from V and 10 bases from J, with 16 bases in between. CDR3 amino acids: CASSREGNYGAFF. CDR3 sequence (DNA): TGTGCCAGCAGCCGGGAGGGAAATTATGGAGCTTTCTTT.

The chain recombines TRBV18 with TRBJ1-1; a weak D match, TRBD1 (6 bases). This CDR3 region has 16 residues. Germline V gene sequence: CDR1 KGHSH, CDR2 LQKENI. V lost 1 base and J 4 bases, leaving 16 bases between the germline ends. The CDR3 protein is CASSPRAGEYGTEAFF. The CDR3 DNA reads TGTGCCAGCTCACCACGGGCAGGGGAATATGGCACTGAAGCTTTCTTT.

This chain connects TRBV7-9 to TRBJ1-2, with TRBD1 as a possible D gene (6 bases). The ends were cut back, 3 bases at V and 6 bases at J, with 11 bases in the middle. Per germline, CDR1 SEHNR and CDR2 FQNEAQ (reference sequence). The CDR3 consists of 13 residues. As DNA, the CDR3 is TGTGCCAGCAGCTTGGACAGCTCGGATGGCTACACCTTC. It is translated as CASSLDSSDGYTF.

In DNA, the CDR3 is TGTGCCTGGGGGGACAGGGCAAGCACAGATACGCAGTATTTT. Protein: CAWGDRASTDTQYF. The rearrangement uses TRBV30 and TRBJ2-3; 9 positions match TRBD1. CDR3 size: 14 residues. With 5 bases clipped from V and 0 bases from J, the junction kept 3 bases outside the gene matches. The germline gives CDR1 GTSNPN, CDR2 SVGIG (reference sequence).

This rearrangement joins TRBV7-8 to TRBJ1-1, with D perhaps matching TRBD1 (5 bases). This CDR3 spans 15 amino acids. V was cut by 2 bases and J by 12 bases, with 22 bases left in between. From germline, CDR1 is SGHVS and CDR2 FQNEAQ. The CDR3 DNA sequence: TGTGCCAGCAGCTTATCCCCCATATTGGGACGGGGAACTTTCTTT. Amino acids: CASSLSPILGRGTFF.

The V call is TRBV11-3, the J call TRBJ2-1; D is possibly TRBD1 or TRBD2 (5 bases each). The CDR3 contains 13 residues. The V end lost 4 bases, the J end lost 5 bases, and 9 bases lay between the germline ends. The germline gives CDR1 SGHNT, CDR2 YENEEA. The CDR3 DNA sequence: TGTGCCAGCAGCTCCCGGGACGACAATGAGCAGTTCTTC. Encoded protein: CASSSRDDNEQFF. Variable domain in full (rest from reference TRBV11-3 and TRBJ2-1): EAGVVQSPRYKIIEKKQPVAFWCNPISGHNTLYWYLQNLGQGPELLIRYENEEAVDDSQLPKDRFSAERLKGVDSTLKIQPAELGDSAVYLCASSSRDDNEQFFGPGTRLTVL.

The chain employs TRBV6-5 and TRBJ1-5; D not certain. Between the trimmed V and J ends, which lost 8 bases and 10 bases, there was a span of 18 bases. From germline, CDR1 is MNHEY and CDR2 SVGAGI. There are 13 residues in the CDR3. The CDR3 DNA reads as TGTGCCAGCGACGCCATTGAATGGGGACCCCAGCATTTT. This codes for CASDAIEWGPQHF.

CDR3 residues: CASSPSIGGQSSYEQYF. CDR3 nucleotide sequence: TGTGCCAGCTCACCAAGTATCGGGGGGCAGAGCTCCTACGAGCAGTACTTC. This chain connects TRBV18 to TRBJ2-7; D might be TRBD2 (7 bases). V was shortened by 2 bases and J by 0 bases, with 17 bases between the two germline ends. CDR3 length: 17 amino acids. Germline V CDR1 and CDR2: KGHSH, LQKENI. The whole variable domain, remainder taken from reference TRBV18 and TRBJ2-7, is NAGVMQNPRHLVRRRGQEARLRCSPMKGHSHVYWYRQLPEEGLKFMVYLQKENIIDESGMPKERFSAEFPKEGPSILRIQQVVRGDSAAYFCASSPSIGGQSSYEQYFGPGTRLTVT.

Only a few counts were recorded for this clone. The chain employs TRBV15 and TRBJ2-7; D is unresolved. Trimming took off 0 bases at V and 7 bases at J, with 13 bases between the two ends. The CDR3 runs to 14 residues. Germline values: CDR1 LNHNV, CDR2 YYDKDF (reference sequence). CDR3 in amino acids: CATSRDRVFGEQYF. The CDR3 nucleotides read TGTGCCACCAGCAGAGATCGCGTTTTTGGGGAGCAGTACTTC.

This rearrangement joins TRBV5-1 to TRBJ1-2; tentative D call: TRBD1 (5 bases). CDR1 is SGHRS and CDR2 is YFSETQ in the germline V gene. V lost 0 bases and J 4 bases, leaving 10 bases between the germline ends. This CDR3 has 14 amino acids. Written as DNA, the CDR3 is TGCGCCAGCAGCTTGGTGCGCAGGGTCTATGGCTACACCTTC. Its translation is CASSLVRRVYGYTF. Based on the CDR3 plus reference TRBV5-1 and TRBJ1-2, the full variable domain is KAGVTQTPRYLIKTRGQQVTLSCSPISGHRSVSWYQQTPGQGLQFLFEYFSETQRNKGNFPGRFSGRQFSNSRSEMNVSTLELGDSALYLCASSLVRRVYGYTFGSGTRLTVV.

CDR3 protein: CASNPQGTNTGELFF. The CDR3 DNA is TGTGCCAGCAACCCACAGGGGACGAACACCGGGGAGCTGTTTTTT. The V and J genes are TRBV6-6 and TRBJ2-2; 7 nucleotides agree with TRBD1. Per germline, CDR1 MNHNY and CDR2 SVGAGI (reference sequence). Germline trimming cut 7 bases from V and 0 bases from J; bases unmatched to any gene: 5. This CDR3 is 15 amino acids long.

The rearrangement joins TRBV19 to TRBJ1-5; D call uncertain. Per the germline V gene, CDR1 is LNHDA and CDR2 is SQIVND (reference sequence). V lost 6 bases and J lost 4, with 19 bases in between. CDR3 length: 16 residues. Here the CDR3 reads CASRTRGSLRNQPQHF. Here the CDR3 DNA reads TGTGCCAGTAGAACCCGCGGGTCCCTCAGGAATCAGCCCCAGCATTTT. The complete variable domain, with remaining parts taken from reference TRBV19 and TRBJ1-5, reads DGGITQSPKYLFRKEGQNVTLSCEQNLNHDAMYWYRQDPGQGLRLIYYSQIVNDFQKGDIAEGYSVSREKKESFPLTVTSAQKNPTAFYLCASRTRGSLRNQPQHFGDGTRLSIL.

This chain uses TRBV5-1 with TRBJ2-5, with 10 bases that match TRBD1. J was trimmed by 3 bases and V by 2 bases; bases with no gene match: 1. In germline, CDR1 is SGHRS, CDR2 YFSETQ. This CDR3 region has 14 residues. The CDR3 DNA follows: TGCGCCAGCAGCTTCGGACAGGGGGAAGAGACCCAGTACTTC. This codes for CASSFGQGEETQYF. Variable domain in full (rest from reference TRBV5-1 and TRBJ2-5): KAGVTQTPRYLIKTRGQQVTLSCSPISGHRSVSWYQQTPGQGLQFLFEYFSETQRNKGNFPGRFSGRQFSNSRSEMNVSTLELGDSALYLCASSFGQGEETQYFGPGTRLLVL.

The chain joins TRBV9 to TRBJ1-3; D not resolved. The V gene's germline CDR1 is SGDLS and CDR2 YYNGEE. Trimming left V 4 bases short and J 7 bases short, with 9 bases between. The CDR3 has 12 amino acids. CDR3 sequence (DNA): TGTGCCAGCAGCCCCGGACGGAACACCATATATTTT. Amino acids: CASSPGRNTIYF.

The V and J genes are TRBV27 and TRBJ1-1; the D is unclear. V was trimmed by 2 bases and J by 0 bases, leaving 4 bases between them. CDR3 length equals 13 residues. Germline CDR1 reads MNHEY; CDR2 reads SMNVEV (reference sequence). The CDR3 region has the DNA TGTGCCAGCAGTTTAAGTGTGAACACTGAAGCTTTCTTT. It encodes CASSLSVNTEAFF.

This chain links TRBV7-2 with TRBJ2-3; no firm D call. In germline, CDR1 is SGHTA, CDR2 FQGNSA. V was trimmed by 7 bases and J by 5 bases, leaving 13 bases between them. The CDR3 runs to 13 residues. The CDR3 here is CASTEYLRDTQYF. For the CDR3, the DNA is TGTGCCAGCACTGAGTATTTGAGAGATACGCAGTATTTT.

The genes are TRBV9 and TRBJ2-1; a possible D gene is TRBD1 (6 bases). V was shortened by 0 bases and J by 6 bases, with 10 bases between the two germline ends. The CDR3 covers 14 residues. The V gene's germline CDR1 is SGDLS and CDR2 YYNGEE. This CDR3 is CASSVAIGGNEQFF. In DNA form, the CDR3 reads TGTGCCAGCAGCGTAGCTATAGGGGGCAATGAGCAGTTCTTC. Drawing the rest from reference TRBV9 and TRBJ2-1, the complete variable domain is DSGVTQTPKHLITATGQRVTLRCSPRSGDLSVYWYQQSLDQGLQFLIQYYNGEERAKGNILERFSAQQFPDLHSELNLSSLELGDSALYFCASSVAIGGNEQFFGPGTRLTVL.

This sequence joins TRBV5-8 and TRBJ1-5, with D unclear. Germline V gene sequence: CDR1 SGHTS, CDR2 YDEGEE. The CDR3 covers 16 residues. V was trimmed by 0 bases and J by 3 bases, leaving 13 bases between them. The DNA for the CDR3 is TGTGCCAGCAGCTTGGCGTCCAGTAGAAACAATCAGCCCCAGCATTTT. Translation gives CASSLASSRNNQPQHF.

V gene TRBV5-1 combines with J gene TRBJ1-5; D remains ambiguous. Trimming removed 0 bases from V and 9 bases from J, with 10 bases in between. The CDR3 has 13 amino acids. Germline V gene data show CDR1 as SGHRS and CDR2 as YFSETQ. The CDR3 loop is CASSLAPSLPQHF. CDR3 nucleotide sequence: TGCGCCAGCAGCTTGGCACCCAGCTTGCCCCAGCATTTT.

This chain links TRBV7-9 with TRBJ1-1; a possible D gene is TRBD1 (6 bases). This CDR3 has 15 residues. Between the trimmed V and J ends, which lost 2 bases and 1 base, there was a span of 11 bases. CDR1 is SEHNR and CDR2 is FQNEAQ in the germline V gene (reference sequence). For the CDR3, the DNA is TGTGCCAGCAGCTTAAGGGCAGGGGAGAACACTGAAGCTTTCTTT. It yields the protein CASSLRAGENTEAFF.

This chain links TRBV6-5 with TRBJ1-1; D is ambiguous. The CDR3 length is 16 residues. V shed 4 bases and J shed 4 bases, with 19 bases lying between them. The V gene's germline CDR1 is MNHEY and CDR2 SVGAGI. Here the CDR3 DNA reads TGTGCCAGCAGTTGGGATCCCAAGACATTGGGCACTGAAGCTTTCTTT. It yields the protein CASSWDPKTLGTEAFF.

The CDR3 nucleotides are TGTGCCAGCTCACTGGGGGAGGTGAACACTGAAGCTTTCTTT. Protein sequence: CASSLGEVNTEAFF. V is TRBV18 and J is TRBJ1-1, with a tentative D call TRBD1 (5 bases). V shed 4 bases and J shed 0 bases, with 9 bases lying between them. CDR3 length: 14 residues. Germline values: CDR1 KGHSH, CDR2 LQKENI.

This clone was recorded at least ten times. The V and J genes are TRBV19 and TRBJ1-5; TRBD1 matches 8 bases. The J segment lost 3 bases and the V segment lost 2 bases, leaving 3 bases of the junction unmatched. CDR1 is LNHDA, CDR2 SQIVND, per germline (reference sequence). The CDR3 is 15 amino acids. In nucleotides, the CDR3 is TGTGCCAGTAGTATAATGGACAGGGCCAATCAGCCCCAGCATTTT. Translating it yields CASSIMDRANQPQHF.

The rearrangement uses TRBV3-1 (or the pseudogene TRBV3-2) and TRBJ1-5, with D perhaps TRBD1 (6 bases). Trimming stripped 4 bases from V and 4 bases from J, with 14 bases between. This CDR3 has 15 amino acids. The germline CDR1 and CDR2 sequences are LGHDT and YNNKEL (reference sequence). The CDR3 loop reads CASSPTTGQNQPQHF. CDR3 DNA: TGTGCCAGCAGCCCAACGACAGGCCAAAATCAGCCCCAGCATTTT.

The gene calls are TRBV1 and TRBJ1-1. TRBV1 is a known pseudogene. This CDR3 has 16 residues. In DNA, the CDR3 is TGCACCAGCATCCTTCGCCCCGGACGGGTGAACACTGAAGCTTTCTTT. Translation gives CTSILRPGRVNTEAFF.

The chain couples TRBV19 to TRBJ1-5; D is possibly TRBD1 (5 bases). The CDR3 consists of 17 residues. V shed 4 bases and J shed 3 bases, with 19 bases lying between them. Germline-derived CDR1 and CDR2 are LNHDA and SQIVND (reference sequence). As DNA, the CDR3 is TGTGCCAGTAGTAAGGACTCACGGGGCAGTCCCAATCAGCCCCAGCATTTT. Protein sequence: CASSKDSRGSPNQPQHF.

The chain combines TRBV7-2 with TRBJ1-5; tentative D call: TRBD1 (5 bases). Germline V gene sequence: CDR1 SGHTA, CDR2 FQGNSA. The ends were cut back, 5 bases at V and 3 bases at J, with 14 bases in the middle. The CDR3 runs 15 residues. CDR3 sequence: CASSPGSKHNQPQHF. As DNA, the CDR3 is TGTGCCAGCAGCCCAGGGTCCAAACACAATCAGCCCCAGCATTTT.

The CDR3 reads CASSLFPGVSYEQYF. The CDR3 DNA reads as TGCGCCAGCAGCTTGTTTCCGGGGGTCTCCTACGAGCAGTACTTC. The J gene is TRBJ2-7, the V gene TRBV5-1; weak D call: TRBD2 (6 bases). Germline lookup yields CDR1 SGHRS and CDR2 YFSETQ. The CDR3 extends over 15 amino acids. Trimming removed 1 base at V and 0 bases at J, with 11 bases between.

The chain recombines TRBV5-1 with TRBJ2-3; 8 nucleotides agree with TRBD1. J gave up 4 bases and V 4 bases, and 2 bases lay outside the gene matches. The germline V gene has CDR1 SGHRS and CDR2 YFSETQ. The CDR3 extends over 13 amino acids. The CDR3 spells CASSGQGPDTQYF. The DNA for the CDR3 is TGCGCCAGCAGCGGACAGGGCCCAGATACGCAGTATTTT. The full variable domain, in which reference TRBV5-1 and TRBJ2-3 provide the parts outside the CDR3, is KAGVTQTPRYLIKTRGQQVTLSCSPISGHRSVSWYQQTPGQGLQFLFEYFSETQRNKGNFPGRFSGRQFSNSRSEMNVSTLELGDSALYLCASSGQGPDTQYFGPGTRLTVL.